One and the same sample provided the 8 T cell receptor beta chains below, sequenced in a study of cytomegalovirus exposure and HLA in healthy donors. Vbeta (60) and Jbeta (13) primers were used in the PCR. TCRdb's table, derived via immunoSEQ multiplex PCR, lists solely in-frame clones and lacks some. This table holds some 200,000 clones, around 79% found once. The sample taken for sequencing was PBMCs. Receptors were obtained from a girl under 18 in good health and CMV-seropositive.

This chain uses TRBV5-8 with TRBJ1-4, with D perhaps matching TRBD1 (5 bases). Trimming cost V 2 bases and J 8 bases, with 13 bases left between them. This CDR3 spans 14 amino acids. Germline CDR1 is SGHTS and CDR2 is YDEGEE. The CDR3 nucleotides are TGTGCCAGCAGCTTTGGGATGGCAGGGGAAAAACTGTTTTTT. It codes for CASSFGMAGEKLFF.

In this sample, this clone turned up a few times. V gene TRBV5-4 combines with J gene TRBJ2-3; 7 nucleotides match TRBD2. CDR1 is SGHNT, CDR2 YYREEE, per germline (reference sequence). The CDR3 contains 16 residues. Trimming took 4 bases from V and 6 from J; bases not matched to a gene: 14. CDR3 protein: CASSAKTSQESDTQYF. The CDR3 bases are TGTGCCAGCAGCGCCAAGACTAGCCAGGAGTCGGATACGCAGTATTTT.

This clone was found a few times. The gene calls are TRBV27 and TRBJ2-7, with D tentatively TRBD1 (6 bases). Trimming took off 9 bases at V and 5 bases at J, with 20 bases between the two ends. This CDR3 has 14 amino acids. Germline lookup yields CDR1 MNHEY and CDR2 SMNVEV (reference sequence). The CDR3 protein is CASSGQPIAHEQYF. In nucleotides, the CDR3 is TGTGCCAGTTCCGGACAGCCTATAGCTCACGAGCAGTACTTC.

The rearrangement joins TRBV15 to TRBJ2-3; 8 bases line up with TRBD1. The CDR3 runs 18 residues. The V gene's germline CDR1 is LNHNV and CDR2 YYDKDF (reference sequence). The V segment lost 3 bases and the J segment 3 bases; nucleotides outside the gene matches: 14. In nucleotides, the CDR3 is TGTGCCACCAGCAGTCGACAGGGGTCGGGGTTGGGGACAGATACGCAGTATTTT. Amino acid sequence: CATSSRQGSGLGTDTQYF. Full variable domain (missing parts from reference TRBV15 and TRBJ2-3): DAMVIQNPRYQVTQFGKPVTLSCSQTLNHNVMYWYQQKSSQAPKLLFHYYDKDFNNEADTPDNFQSRRPNTSFCFLDIRSPGLGDTAMYLCATSSRQGSGLGTDTQYFGPGTRLTVL.

This clone was detected only a few times. This chain's CDR3 is CASSRVGVDEQFF. The CDR3 nucleotides read TGTGCCAGCTCACGGGTCGGGGTGGATGAGCAGTTCTTC. The V and J genes are TRBV18 and TRBJ2-1; maybe TRBD2 (5 bases). Trimming stripped 4 bases from V and 8 bases from J, with 12 bases between. From germline, CDR1 is KGHSH and CDR2 LQKENI. This CDR3 spans 13 amino acids.

V and J are TRBV11-3 and TRBJ2-3; 11 positions match TRBD2. V shed 5 bases, J shed 0 bases, and the junction held 4 bases outside the gene matches. The germline V gene encodes CDR1 SGHNT and CDR2 YENEEA. There are 16 residues in the CDR3. CDR3 residues: CASSERLAGSTDTQYF. CDR3 DNA sequence: TGTGCCAGCAGCGAACGACTAGCGGGGAGCACAGATACGCAGTATTTT.

The rearrangement joins TRBV5-4 to TRBJ1-2, with D possibly being TRBD1 (5 bases). Germline CDR1 and CDR2: SGHNT and YYREEE (reference sequence). This CDR3 region has 14 residues. V dropped 2 bases and J dropped 2 bases, with 10 bases sitting between them. The CDR3 DNA reads as TGTGCCAGCAGCTTAGGTCGGGGGAACTATGGCTACACCTTC. Translation: CASSLGRGNYGYTF.

V and J are TRBV28 and TRBJ1-1; D is possibly TRBD1 (5 bases). CDR1 MDHEN and CDR2 SYDVKM come from the germline V gene. V shed 8 bases and J shed 6 bases, with 19 bases lying between them. This CDR3 spans 14 amino acids. The CDR3: CASRRAGPNPEAFF. The CDR3 DNA is TGTGCCAGCCGCCGGGCAGGGCCTAATCCTGAAGCTTTCTTT.